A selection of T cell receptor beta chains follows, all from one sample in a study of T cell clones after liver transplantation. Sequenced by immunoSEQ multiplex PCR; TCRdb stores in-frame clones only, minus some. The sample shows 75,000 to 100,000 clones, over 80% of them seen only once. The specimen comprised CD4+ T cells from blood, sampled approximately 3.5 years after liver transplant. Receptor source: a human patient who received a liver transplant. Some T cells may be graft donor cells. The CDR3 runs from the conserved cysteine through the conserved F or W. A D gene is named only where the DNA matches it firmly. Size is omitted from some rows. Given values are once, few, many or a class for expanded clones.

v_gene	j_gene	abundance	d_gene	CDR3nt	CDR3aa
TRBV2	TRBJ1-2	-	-	TGTGCCAGCAGTGAGGGGGGAGGCATCTATGGCTACACCTTC	CASSEGGGIYGYTF
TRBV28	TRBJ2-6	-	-	TGTGCCAGCAGGGCGTCTGGGGCCAACGTCCTGACTTTC	CASRASGANVLTF
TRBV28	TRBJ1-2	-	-	TGTGCCAGCAGTCCCCGGAACTATGGCTACACCTTC	CASSPRNYGYTF
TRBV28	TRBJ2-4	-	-	TGTGCCAGCAGTTCCGACACCGCCAAAAACATTCAGTACTTC	CASSSDTAKNIQYF
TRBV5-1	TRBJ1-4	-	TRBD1	TGCGCCAGCAGCTTGGTCCCAGGGGGGCCTAATGAAAAACTGTTTTTT	CASSLVPGGPNEKLFF
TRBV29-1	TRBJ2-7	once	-	TGCAGCGTTGTTGGCAGGGAATCACTAAGCGAGCAGTACTTC	CSVVGRESLSEQYF
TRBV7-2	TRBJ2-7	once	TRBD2	TGTGCCAGCAGTCAGCAGAAGGGGCGGGAGCGGAACGAGCAGTACTTC	CASSQQKGRERNEQYF
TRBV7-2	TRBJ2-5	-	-	TGTGCCAGCAGCCCCGACAGAACCCAAGAGACCCAGTACTTC	CASSPDRTQETQYF
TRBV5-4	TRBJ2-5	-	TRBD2	TGTGCCAGCAGTACCAGGGGTAGCGGGATAGAGACCCAGTACTTC	CASSTRGSGIETQYF
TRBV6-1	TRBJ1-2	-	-	TGTGCCAGCAGTGAAACGGTTCAGTATGGCTACACCTTC	CASSETVQYGYTF
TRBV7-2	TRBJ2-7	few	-	TGTGCCAGCAGCAACGGACAGACCCTCTACGAGCAGTACTTC	CASSNGQTLYEQYF
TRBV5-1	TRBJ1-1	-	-	TGCGCCAGCAGCTTACCAGGAACTGAAGCTTTCTTT	CASSLPGTEAFF
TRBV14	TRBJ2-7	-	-	TGTGCCAGCAGCCTAGGGGCTAGCTACTACGAGCAGTACTTC	CASSLGASYYEQYF
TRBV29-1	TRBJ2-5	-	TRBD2	TGCAGCGTTTGCTTAACTAGCGCGCAAGAGACCCAGTACTTC	CSVCLTSAQETQYF
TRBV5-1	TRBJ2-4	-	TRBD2	TGCGCCAGCAGCCTCCCGAGGCGGACTAGCGGGGGGGTCCTAGCCAAAAACATTCAGTACTTC	CASSLPRRTSGGVLAKNIQYF
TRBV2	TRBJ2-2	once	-	TGTGCCAGCATTGCACGAGTAAGGGGCACCGGGGAGCTGTTTTTT	CASIARVRGTGELFF
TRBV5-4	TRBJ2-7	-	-	TGTGCCAGCAGCTTGGAGGTTTTGGGTATAGGGGTCTACGAGCAGTACTTC	CASSLEVLGIGVYEQYF
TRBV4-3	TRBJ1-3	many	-	TGCGCCAGCAGCCAAAGGAAGTTCTCTGGAAACACCATATATTTT	CASSQRKFSGNTIYF
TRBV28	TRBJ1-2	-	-	TGTGCCAGCAGTTTTCGGGGGGGCCCTAACTATGGCTACACCTTC	CASSFRGGPNYGYTF
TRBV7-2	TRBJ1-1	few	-	TGTGCCAGCAGCCCAGGGACCGGACGGGGAGCTTTCTTT	CASSPGTGRGAFF
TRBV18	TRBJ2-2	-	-	TGTGCCAGCTCACCGCAGTTCTTGAACACCGGGGAGCTGTTTTTT	CASSPQFLNTGELFF
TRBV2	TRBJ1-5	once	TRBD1	TGTGCCAGCAGTGAAATCGGACAGGGGGCGGGTCAGCCCCAGCATTTT	CASSEIGQGAGQPQHF
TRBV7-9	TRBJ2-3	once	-	TGTGCCACCGGACTAAAACAAATAAGCACAGATACGCAGTATTTT	CATGLKQISTDTQYF
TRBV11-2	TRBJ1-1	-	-	TGTGCCAGCAGCCAGTGGAGGAACACTGAAGCTTTCTTT	CASSQWRNTEAFF
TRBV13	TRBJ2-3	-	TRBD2	TGTGCCAGCAGCTTAGGATCACTAGCGGGATTAGCAGATACGCAGTATTTT	CASSLGSLAGLADTQYF
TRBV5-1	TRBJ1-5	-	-	TGCGCCAGCAGCTTGGAGGGACATGAGCCCCAGCATTTT	CASSLEGHEPQHF
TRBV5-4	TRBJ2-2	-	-	TGTGCCAGCAGCCTGGGGACACTGAAGACCGGGGAGCTGTTTTTT	CASSLGTLKTGELFF
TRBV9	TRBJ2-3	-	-	TGTGCCAGCAGCGTAGCGGAGGGGACCACAGATACGCAGTATTTT	CASSVAEGTTDTQYF
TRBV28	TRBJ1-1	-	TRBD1	TGTGCCAGCAGAAGGACAGGGGGGCACACTGAAGCTTTCTTT	CASRRTGGHTEAFF
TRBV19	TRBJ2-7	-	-	TGTGCCAGTAGCCATTTGACACCCCCTTCCTACGAGCAGTACTTC	CASSHLTPPSYEQYF
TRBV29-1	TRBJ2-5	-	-	TGCAGCGCCGGTGCCTTCCAAGAGACCCAGTACTTC	CSAGAFQETQYF
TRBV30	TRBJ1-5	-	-	TGTGCCTGGAGTCCGGGACATTTTAGCAATCAGCCCCAGCATTTT	CAWSPGHFSNQPQHF
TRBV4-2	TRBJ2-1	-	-	TGTGCCAGCAGCCACATTACAGGACGGGGCAATGAGCAGTTCTTC	CASSHITGRGNEQFF
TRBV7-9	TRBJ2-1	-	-	TGTGCCAGCACCACGGCCGGACTCGAAAATGAGCAGTTCTTC	CASTTAGLENEQFF
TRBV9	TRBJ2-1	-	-	TGTGCCAGCAGCGTAGGATGGGGTAGCTCCTACAATGAGCAGTTCTTC	CASSVGWGSSYNEQFF
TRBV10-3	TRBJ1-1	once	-	TGTGCCATCAGTTCAGTGGGCACTGAAGCTTTCTTT	CAISSVGTEAFF
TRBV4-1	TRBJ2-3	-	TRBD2	TGCGCCAGCAGCCAAGATCTGACTAGCGGGAGACCTAGCACAGATACGCAGTATTTT	CASSQDLTSGRPSTDTQYF
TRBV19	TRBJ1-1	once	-	TGTGCCAGTAGTATAGTGACAGCTACCATGAACACTGAAGCTTTCTTT	CASSIVTATMNTEAFF
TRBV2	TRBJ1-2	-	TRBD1	TGTGCCAGCACCCCGGACAGGGGGACTTTTAGGGGCTACACCTTC	CASTPDRGTFRGYTF
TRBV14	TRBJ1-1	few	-	TGTGCCAGCAGCCGTCCCGGGGTAAACACTGAAGCTTTCTTT	CASSRPGVNTEAFF
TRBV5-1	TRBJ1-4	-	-	TGCGCCAGCAGCTTCGGAGGGCTGAGGGATGAAAAACTGTTTTTT	CASSFGGLRDEKLFF
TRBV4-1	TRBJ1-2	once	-	TGCGCCAGCAGCGCGGCCCGGGATCCCCGGGGCTACACCTTC	CASSAARDPRGYTF